One sample yielded the 23 T cell receptor beta chains listed below, sequenced in a study of blood T cell repertoires in COVID-19. Some clones are missing from TCRdb's copy, which holds only in-frame ones; the method was immunoSEQ multiplex PCR. The sample holds approximately 240,000 clones, about 85% seen once. Sequenced: PBMCs or T cells enriched from blood (not recorded which). The receptors were sampled from a young woman with acute COVID-19.

The gene calls are TRBV9 and TRBJ2-1; TRBD2 aligns across 7 bases. This CDR3 comprises 13 residues. Trimming at V came to 3 bases and at J to 6 bases, leaving 3 bases not matched to a gene. Germline V CDR1 and CDR2: SGDLS, YYNGEE. The CDR3 protein is CASSGGSFNEQFF. The CDR3 DNA reads as TGTGCCAGCAGCGGCGGGAGTTTCAATGAGCAGTTCTTC. Complete variable domain (other parts from reference TRBV9 and TRBJ2-1): DSGVTQTPKHLITATGQRVTLRCSPRSGDLSVYWYQQSLDQGLQFLIQYYNGEERAKGNILERFSAQQFPDLHSELNLSSLELGDSALYFCASSGGSFNEQFFGPGTRLTVL.

The chain carries TRBV5-4 and TRBJ2-7, with TRBD1 matching over 9 bases. The CDR3 is made up of 15 amino acids. Trimming took 1 base from V and 0 from J; bases not matched to a gene: 2. Germline loops: CDR1 SGHNT, CDR2 YYREEE (reference sequence). Here the CDR3 DNA reads TGTGCCAGCAGCTTGCCGACAGGGGGCTCCTACGAGCAGTACTTC. Translation gives CASSLPTGGSYEQYF.

The gene calls are TRBV20-1 and TRBJ2-1; D perhaps matches TRBD1 (6 bases). Trimming cost V 4 bases and J 15 bases, with 16 bases left between them. CDR1 is DFQATT and CDR2 is SNEGSKA in the germline V gene (reference sequence). The CDR3 extends over 11 amino acids. The CDR3 DNA reads as TGCAGTGCTACCCGGGACACCAAACCGTTCTTC. It yields the protein CSATRDTKPFF.

The V gene is TRBV5-5, the J gene TRBJ1-1, with D possibly TRBD1 on 5 matching bases. Trimming took off 1 base at V and 7 bases at J, with 20 bases between the two ends. The CDR3 is made up of 16 amino acids. Germline values: CDR1 SGHKS, CDR2 YYEKEE (reference sequence). CDR3 loop: CASSLIRATYNYEAFF. CDR3 DNA: TGTGCCAGCAGCTTGATCAGGGCGACATACAACTATGAAGCTTTCTTT. Variable domain in full (rest from reference TRBV5-5 and TRBJ1-1): DAGVTQSPTHLIKTRGQQVTLRCSPISGHKSVSWYQQVLGQGPQFIFQYYEKEERGRGNFPDRFSARQFPNYSSELNVNALLLGDSALYLCASSLIRATYNYEAFFGQGTRLTVV.

This clone came up once. The rearrangement uses TRBV19 and TRBJ1-2; 7 nucleotides line up with TRBD1. CDR1 and CDR2 (germline): LNHDA, SQIVND (reference sequence). The V and J ends lost 8 bases and 1 base, in that order; junction bases with no gene match: 13. The CDR3 has 16 amino acids. For the CDR3, the DNA is TGTGCCAGTGGACGTGCCCGGGACAGATTTAACTATGGCTACACCTTC. As protein: CASGRARDRFNYGYTF.

The chain carries TRBV7-2 and TRBJ2-5, with unresolved D. The ends were cut back, 5 bases at V and 5 bases at J, with 6 bases in the middle. The CDR3 is made up of 11 amino acids. Germline values: CDR1 SGHTA, CDR2 FQGNSA. CDR3 nucleotides: TGTGCCAGCAGCCCGCAGGAGACCCAGTACTTC. Its translation is CASSPQETQYF. Based on the CDR3 plus reference TRBV7-2 and TRBJ2-5, the full variable domain is GAGVSQSPSNKVTEKGKDVELRCDPISGHTALYWYRQSLGQGLEFLIYFQGNSAPDKSGLPSDRFSAERTGGSVSTLTIQRTQQEDSAVYLCASSPQETQYFGPGTRLLVL.

V and J are TRBV15 and TRBJ1-3; D unresolved. Trimming cost V 0 bases and J 8 bases, with 14 bases left between them. The CDR3 is 15 residues long. CDR1 is LNHNV, CDR2 YYDKDF, per germline (reference sequence). The DNA of the CDR3 is TGTGCCACCAGCAGAGATAAGTTTCCGAGCGACACCATATATTTT. Encoded protein: CATSRDKFPSDTIYF.

V gene TRBV2 combines with J gene TRBJ1-2, with TRBD1 as a possible D gene (6 bases). V lost 6 bases to trimming and J lost 9 bases, with 20 bases between them. The V gene's germline CDR1 is SNHLY and CDR2 FYNNEI. This CDR3 has 14 amino acids. CDR3 nucleotide sequence: TGTGCCAGCAGCTCCCGGGACATGGGTGCGCGCTACACCTTC. Translation gives CASSSRDMGARYTF.

The chain links TRBV5-1 to TRBJ2-3; maybe TRBD1 (5 bases). Germline CDR1 and CDR2: SGHRS and YFSETQ. The CDR3 sequence is 15 residues long. Trimming pared 0 bases from V and 2 bases from J, leaving 10 bases between. The CDR3 spells CASSLVQVSTDTQYF. The CDR3 region has the DNA TGCGCCAGCAGCTTGGTACAGGTGTCCACAGATACGCAGTATTTT.

V is TRBV6-1 and J is TRBJ1-1, with 8 bases aligning to TRBD1. The CDR3 runs 15 residues. Germline CDR1 is MNHNS and CDR2 is SASEGT. The junction had 7 bases not matched to a gene; V was cut back by 2 bases and J by 5 bases. In DNA, the CDR3 is TGTGCCAGCAGTGAACTCCAGGGGGCGCGGACTGAAGCTTTCTTT. The encoded protein is CASSELQGARTEAFF.

The chain links TRBV2 to TRBJ2-2; the match to TRBD1 covers 11 bases. J was trimmed by 6 bases and V by 5 bases; bases with no gene match: 2. The CDR3 is made up of 14 amino acids. Germline CDR1 and CDR2: SNHLY and FYNNEI. The CDR3 DNA is TGTGCCAGCAGTTGGGGACAGGGGGCCGGGGAGCTGTTTTTT. Residues: CASSWGQGAGELFF.

This chain links TRBV3-1 (or the pseudogene TRBV3-2) with TRBJ2-4; D remains ambiguous. This CDR3 is built from 13 residues. The germline V gene has CDR1 LGHDT and CDR2 YNNKEL (reference sequence). V was trimmed by 5 bases and J by 3 bases, leaving 8 bases between them. The CDR3 spells CASSWAFKNIQYF. CDR3 sequence (DNA): TGTGCCAGCAGCTGGGCCTTCAAAAACATTCAGTACTTC.

This clone was detected only a few times. The chain recombines TRBV9 with TRBJ2-2; D not resolved. The CDR3 totals 16 residues. CDR1 is SGDLS and CDR2 is YYNGEE in the germline V gene. V dropped 4 bases and J dropped 2 bases, with 15 bases sitting between them. In nucleotides, the CDR3 is TGTGCCAGCAGCTACCCTATTTCCGCCAACACCGGGGAGCTGTTTTTT. Its translation: CASSYPISANTGELFF.

The rearrangement joins TRBV2 to TRBJ1-5; D may be TRBD1 (5 bases). The CDR3 extends over 17 amino acids. From germline, CDR1 is SNHLY and CDR2 FYNNEI. Trimming took 3 bases from V and 4 from J, leaving 19 bases between them. CDR3 region: CASSEAYLARDNQPQHF. DNA for the CDR3: TGTGCCAGCAGTGAGGCGTATTTGGCCAGGGATAATCAGCCCCAGCATTTT.

This clone was picked up one time. The CDR3 nucleotides are TGTGCCATCAGTGAGTCGATCTCTGGGGGGGACCTTGGCGATGAGCAGTTCTTC. This encodes CAISESISGGDLGDEQFF. The genes are TRBV10-3 and TRBJ2-1; TRBD2 matches 7 bases. Trimming removed 0 bases from V and 8 bases from J; junction bases left unmatched: 16. This CDR3 contains 18 residues. From germline, CDR1 is ENHRY and CDR2 SYGVKD.

The chain has TRBV6-5 and TRBJ1-1; 7 bases align to TRBD1. The junction had 1 base not matched to a gene; V was cut back by 2 bases and J by 1 base. The CDR3 length is 14 residues. From germline, CDR1 is MNHEY and CDR2 SVGAGI. DNA of the CDR3: TGTGCCAGCAGTTACGGGACAGCGAACACTGAAGCTTTCTTT. Translation: CASSYGTANTEAFF.

The chain has TRBV5-4 and TRBJ2-7; the match to TRBD1 covers 9 bases. V shed 4 bases and J 3 bases; nucleotides not matched to a gene: 14. The CDR3 length is 17 residues. Germline V CDR1 and CDR2: SGHNT, YYREEE (reference sequence). In nucleotides, the CDR3 is TGTGCCAGCAGCACCGGGACAGGGACTTACACAAACTACGAGCAGTACTTC. This translates into CASSTGTGTYTNYEQYF.

CDR3 loop: CASSKGQRTIEQYF. CDR3 nucleotides: TGTGCCAGTAGTAAGGGACAGCGAACTATTGAGCAGTACTTC. The V gene is TRBV19, the J gene TRBJ2-7; 7 positions match TRBD1. Per the germline V gene, CDR1 is LNHDA and CDR2 is SQIVND (reference sequence). The CDR3 runs 14 residues. Trimming took 4 bases from V and 7 from J; bases not matched to a gene: 10.

This chain joins TRBV19 and TRBJ1-3, with D hard to call. Trimming pared 8 bases from V and 4 bases from J, leaving 12 bases between. The CDR3 is made up of 13 amino acids. CDR1 LNHDA and CDR2 SQIVND come from the germline V gene (reference sequence). The CDR3 here is CASQVRLGNTIYF. The DNA of the CDR3 is TGTGCCAGTCAAGTCAGGTTGGGAAACACCATATATTTT. Looking up the rest from reference TRBV19 and TRBJ1-3 gives the full variable domain: DGGITQSPKYLFRKEGQNVTLSCEQNLNHDAMYWYRQDPGQGLRLIYYSQIVNDFQKGDIAEGYSVSREKKESFPLTVTSAQKNPTAFYLCASQVRLGNTIYFGEGSWLTVV.

This sequence joins TRBV19 and TRBJ1-2; D remains unclear. The CDR3 has 17 amino acids. CDR1 and CDR2 from the germline V gene are LNHDA and SQIVND (reference sequence). The V end was cut by 5 bases, the J end by 2 bases, with 21 bases between. The CDR3 nucleotides are TGTGCCAGTAGTCCCGGGCCTGGACGGGAGATAAACTATGGCTACACCTTC. Protein product: CASSPGPGREINYGYTF.

This clone was detected once. The chain employs TRBV30 and TRBJ2-1, with unresolved D. Trimming removed 4 bases from V and 0 bases from J, with 13 bases in between. The length of the CDR3 is 15 residues. Germline V gene sequence: CDR1 GTSNPN, CDR2 SVGIG (reference sequence). The CDR3, as DNA: TGTGCCTGGACCGCCCGGTTTAGCTCCTACAATGAGCAGTTCTTC. Its protein product is CAWTARFSSYNEQFF.

This clone has just one count. The chain has TRBV9 and TRBJ1-4; 8 positions match TRBD1. This CDR3 region has 15 residues. Trimming cost V 0 bases and J 5 bases; bases outside gene matches: 3. CDR1 SGDLS and CDR2 YYNGEE come from the germline V gene. The CDR3 DNA is TGTGCCAGCAGCGTAGACGGGACAGGCAATGAAAAACTGTTTTTT. Its protein is CASSVDGTGNEKLFF.

This rearrangement joins TRBV3-1 (or the pseudogene TRBV3-2) to TRBJ1-5; unclear D gene. V lost 0 bases, J lost 3 bases, and 6 bases lay in between. This CDR3 is 14 amino acids long. Germline CDR1 and CDR2: LGHDT and YNNKEL (reference sequence). CDR3 in amino acids: CASSQDSFNQPQHF. For the CDR3, the DNA is TGTGCCAGCAGCCAAGATAGTTTCAATCAGCCCCAGCATTTT.